This TCR beta chain was sequenced during a study of T cells in Graves' hyperthyroidism and ophthalmopathy. Study outcomes and limitations: Prediction of ophthalmopathy progression came a median approximately 6 months pre-onset.

Amplification yielded TCR beta CDR3 regions, with RNA transcripts as the source. HTBI primers were used for first-round RT-PCR of the TCR CDR3. TCRdb used MiXCR to reprocess the multiplex PCR reads, holding one entry per CDR3 protein. The repertoire consists of 460,000 or so distinct CDR3 sequences, with approximately 15% occurring once and the leading ten covering about a sixth. Hyperthyroidism in the patients, aged 18 to 65, was newly diagnosed and under 2 months in duration. In its sample, this clonotype was seen many times. The antigen is not known. The CDR3 length is 14 residues. The V end was cut by 4 bases, the J end by 0 bases, with 8 bases between.

This clonotype originated in a woman under 30 with Graves' hyperthyroidism. Input material: blood. The chain employs TRBV12-3 or TRBV12-4 and TRBJ2-3; D is unclear. CDR3 protein: CASSSIYSTDTQYF. In nucleotides, the CDR3 is TGTGCCAGCAGTTCCATCTATAGCACAGATACGCAGTATTTT.